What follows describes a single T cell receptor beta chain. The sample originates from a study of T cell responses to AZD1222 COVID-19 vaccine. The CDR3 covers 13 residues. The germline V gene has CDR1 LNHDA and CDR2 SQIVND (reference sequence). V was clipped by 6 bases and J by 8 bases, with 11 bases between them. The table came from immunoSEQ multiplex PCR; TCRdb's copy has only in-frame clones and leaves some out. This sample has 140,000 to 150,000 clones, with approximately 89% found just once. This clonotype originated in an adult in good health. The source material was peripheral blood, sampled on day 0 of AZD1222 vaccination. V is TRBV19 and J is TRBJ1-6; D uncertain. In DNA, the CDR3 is TGTGCCAGTAGCGCCGGGTACGATTCACCCCTCCACTTT. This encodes CASSAGYDSPLHF.